One and the same sample provided the 3 T cell receptor beta chains below, sequenced in a study of response to subunit inactivated influenza vaccine. TCRdb re-derived calls from the RT-PCR reads in MiXCR, one entry per CDR3 protein. The profile shows fewer than 650,000 distinct CDR3 sequences, approximately 13% of them singletons. The sequenced sample was PBMCs from blood, obtained 45 days after vaccination. The receptors were gathered from a man in his forties or fifties who received an inactivated influenza vaccine.

The V gene is TRBV9, the J gene TRBJ2-7; D is possibly TRBD1 or TRBD2 (6 bases each). There are 15 residues in the CDR3. The germline V gene encodes CDR1 SGDLS and CDR2 YYNGEE. Trimming removed 0 bases at V and 0 bases at J, with 10 bases between. The CDR3 bases are TGTGCCAGCAGCGTAGATTGGGGGGCCTCCTACGAGCAGTACTTC. Translated: CASSVDWGASYEQYF.

The chain uses TRBV12-3 or TRBV12-4 and TRBJ1-5, with TRBD1 identical over 10 bases. Losses at the gene ends were 3 bases for V and 6 bases for J; bases not matched to a gene: 5. This CDR3 comprises 15 residues. The CDR3 sequence: CASSFRQGAGQPQHF. The CDR3 region has the DNA TGTGCCAGCAGTTTTAGACAGGGGGCTGGTCAGCCCCAGCATTTT.

The genes are TRBV4-2 and TRBJ2-6; perhaps TRBD1 as D (6 bases). This CDR3 is 17 amino acids long. Per the germline V gene, CDR1 is LGHNA and CDR2 is YNFKEQ. Deletions cut 0 bases from V and 1 base from J, with 10 bases between. CDR3 residues: CASSQDHRGSGANVLTF. The CDR3 nucleotides are TGTGCCAGCAGCCAAGATCATAGGGGGTCTGGGGCCAACGTCCTGACTTTC.